This TCR beta chain is from a study of blood T cells in healthy people across ages. Germline loops: CDR1 MNHNS, CDR2 SASEGT. Trimming removed 2 bases at V and 1 base at J, with 7 bases between. The CDR3 has 14 residues. This clonotype was picked up a small number of times. Its antigen remains unknown. Using a J-beta primer mix together with a sample-barcoded 5' primer, a second PCR was run for roughly 7 to 12 cycles. Each CDR3 protein is one row after TCRdb ran MiXCR on the 5' RACE reads. The sample holds about 640,000 distinct CDR3 sequences, approximately 40% seen once. General study findings and limits: Both naive CD4+ cell counts and diversity were greater in long-lived donors than in aged donors. Those diversity estimates obtained from one million T cells were thought to be underestimates.

The sample was blood. This receptor was taken from a man older than 75 in good health. The chain uses TRBV6-1 and TRBJ2-3; D is undetermined. CDR3: CASSERQGTDTQYF. CDR3 bases: TGTGCCAGCAGTGAACGGCAGGGCACAGATACGCAGTATTTT.